This TCR beta chain was found in a study of regulatory T cells in long-lasting Graves disease. Described time point: newly diagnosed GD, antithyroid drugs for less than 3 months. Construction of the TCR library relied on RNA isolated from PBMCs. Staff took around 8.6 milliliters of peripheral blood and put it into EDTA tubes. Ten or more counts support this clonotype. The germline gives CDR1 DFQATT, CDR2 SNEGSKA (reference sequence). Germline trimming cut 2 bases from V and 7 bases from J; bases unmatched to any gene: 20. This CDR3 comprises 19 residues. Arm-PCR of CDR3 regions and iRepertoire HTBI primers were used to build TCR beta libraries. TCRdb analysed the multiplex PCR reads with MiXCR anew, one entry per CDR3 protein. Of fewer than 450,000 distinct CDR3 sequences in the sample, 15% were seen once. These same records also appear under a second study, on T cells in Graves' hyperthyroidism and ophthalmopathy.

The receptor was isolated from a woman aged 35 to 49 with Graves disease. The sequences come from peripheral blood mononuclear cells (PBMCs), collected at new diagnosis, from a patient treated with antithyroid drugs. J is TRBJ2-1 and V is TRBV20-1; 10 bases are a match to TRBD2. CDR3: CSARSFMMVLAGEKNEQFF. CDR3 coding DNA: TGCAGTGCTAGATCCTTTATGATGGTTCTAGCGGGAGAGAAGAATGAGCAGTTCTTC.